This record covers a single TCR beta chain. Compared with germline, one end of the junction differs, possibly owing to a read error. The data are from a study of blood T cell repertoires in COVID-19. The germline V gene encodes CDR1 SSHAT and CDR2 FNYEAQ (reference sequence). This CDR3 is 15 amino acids long. As originally analysed: Amplifying reference gene primers gave estimates of nucleated cell counts. Method: immunoSEQ multiplex PCR; TCRdb's copy keeps in-frame clones and lacks some. V and J calls and clone size come straight from that table; D and trimming were deduced from the DNA. The table has some 320,000 clones, about 87% seen once.

This chain uses TRBV7-7 with TRBJ2-1, with D maybe TRBD1 (5 bases). The sequence was obtained from a woman in her forties or fifties who had recovered from COVID-19. The sample taken for sequencing was peripheral blood. CDR3 protein: CASSPGQGGYNEQFF. The CDR3 DNA reads TGTGCTAGCAGCCCCGGTCAGGGCGGCTACAATGAGCAGTTCTTC.